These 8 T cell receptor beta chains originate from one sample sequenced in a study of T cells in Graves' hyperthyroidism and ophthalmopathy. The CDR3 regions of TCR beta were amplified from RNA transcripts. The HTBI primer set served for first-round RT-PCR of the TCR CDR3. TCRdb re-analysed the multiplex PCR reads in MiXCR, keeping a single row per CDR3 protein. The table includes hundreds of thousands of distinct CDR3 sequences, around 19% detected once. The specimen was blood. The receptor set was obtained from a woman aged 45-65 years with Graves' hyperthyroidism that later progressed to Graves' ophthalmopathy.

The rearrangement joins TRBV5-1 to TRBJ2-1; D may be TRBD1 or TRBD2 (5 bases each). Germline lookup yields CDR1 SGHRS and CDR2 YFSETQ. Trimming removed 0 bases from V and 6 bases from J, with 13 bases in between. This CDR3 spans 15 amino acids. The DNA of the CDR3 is TGCGCCAGCAGCTTGGCCGGGAAGGGGACCAATGAGCAGTTCTTC. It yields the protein CASSLAGKGTNEQFF.

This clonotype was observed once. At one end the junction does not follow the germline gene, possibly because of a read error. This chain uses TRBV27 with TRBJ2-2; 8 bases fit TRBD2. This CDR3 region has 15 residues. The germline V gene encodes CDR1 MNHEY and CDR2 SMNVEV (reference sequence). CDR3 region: CASSPGRVNTGGLFF. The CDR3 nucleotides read TGTGCCAGCAGCCCCGGGAGGGTGAACACCGGGGGGCTGTTTTTT.

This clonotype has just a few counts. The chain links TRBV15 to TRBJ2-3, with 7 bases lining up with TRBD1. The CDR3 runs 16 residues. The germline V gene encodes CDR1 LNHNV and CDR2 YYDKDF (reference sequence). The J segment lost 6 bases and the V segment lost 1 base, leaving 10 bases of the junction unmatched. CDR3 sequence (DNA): TGTGCCACCAGCAGAGCGAGGGACAGTGCACTTGATACGCAGTATTTT. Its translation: CATSRARDSALDTQYF.

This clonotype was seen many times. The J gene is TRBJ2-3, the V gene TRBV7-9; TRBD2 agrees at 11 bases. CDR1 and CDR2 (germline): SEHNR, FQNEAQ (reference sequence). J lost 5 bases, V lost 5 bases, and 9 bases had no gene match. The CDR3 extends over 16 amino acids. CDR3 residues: CASSINSGGAGDTQYF. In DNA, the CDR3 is TGTGCCAGCAGCATAAATAGCGGGGGGGCCGGAGATACGCAGTATTTT.

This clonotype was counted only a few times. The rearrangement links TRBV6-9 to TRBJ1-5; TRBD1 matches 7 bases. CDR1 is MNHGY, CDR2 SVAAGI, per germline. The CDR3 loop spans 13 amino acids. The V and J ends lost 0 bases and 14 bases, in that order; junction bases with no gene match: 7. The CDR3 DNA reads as TGTGCCAGCAGTTATTCCAGGGGGGGCTCGGAGCATTTT. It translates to CASSYSRGGSEHF.

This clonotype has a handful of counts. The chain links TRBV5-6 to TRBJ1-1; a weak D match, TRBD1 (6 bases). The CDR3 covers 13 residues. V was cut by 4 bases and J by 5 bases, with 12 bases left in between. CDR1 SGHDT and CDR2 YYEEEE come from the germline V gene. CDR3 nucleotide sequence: TGTGCCAGCAGCCGGGGGGCATCGACTGAAGCTTTCTTT. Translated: CASSRGASTEAFF.

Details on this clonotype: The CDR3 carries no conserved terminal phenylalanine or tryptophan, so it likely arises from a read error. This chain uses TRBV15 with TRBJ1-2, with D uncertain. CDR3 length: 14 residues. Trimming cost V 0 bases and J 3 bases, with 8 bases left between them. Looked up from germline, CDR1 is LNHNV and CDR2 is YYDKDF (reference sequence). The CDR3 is CATSRDSTDYGYTL. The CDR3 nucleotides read TGTGCCACCAGCAGAGACTCGACCGACTATGGCTACACCCTC.

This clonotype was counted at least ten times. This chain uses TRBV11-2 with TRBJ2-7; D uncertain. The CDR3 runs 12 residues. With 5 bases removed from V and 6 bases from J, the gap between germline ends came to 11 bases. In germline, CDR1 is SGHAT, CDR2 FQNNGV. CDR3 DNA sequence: TGTGCCAGCAGCCAAAGTCTGTCCGAGCAGTACTTC. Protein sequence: CASSQSLSEQYF.